Listed below are T cell receptor beta chains from one sample, sequenced in a study of T cell responses to AZD1222 COVID-19 vaccine. Only in-frame clones appear in the TCRdb table, and some are missing; sequencing was by immunoSEQ multiplex PCR. The sample holds roughly 100,000 clones; roughly nine tenths are singletons and the top ten take 35% to 55%. Sequencing used peripheral blood, obtained 28 days after the second AZD1222 dose. These receptors originate from an adult who received the AZD1222 COVID-19 vaccine. Both conserved end residues are trimmed from each CDR3. Fields, in order: J gene, clone size, V gene, CDR3 protein. Rows give clone size only sometimes, using once, few, many, or a class for an expanded clone.

J: TRBJ1-5; size: NA; V: TRBV11-2; CDR3: ASSSYPSRSNQPQH
J: TRBJ2-7; size: NA; V: TRBV3-1/TRBV3-2; CDR3: ASSRSGRVHEQY
J: TRBJ1-1; size: once; V: TRBV12-3/TRBV12-4; CDR3: ASSLGTATEAF
J: TRBJ2-7; size: NA; V: TRBV5-1; CDR3: ASMEGSRYEQY
J: TRBJ1-2; size: NA; V: TRBV21-1; CDR3: ASSKVTVYGYT
J: TRBJ2-2; size: once; V: TRBV30; CDR3: AWSVNAGELF
J: TRBJ1-5; size: NA; V: TRBV5-5; CDR3: ASSLGGSSNQPQH
J: TRBJ1-2; size: NA; V: TRBV7-2; CDR3: ASSSFLTGTGSNGYT
J: TRBJ1-4; size: NA; V: TRBV9; CDR3: ASSRGGSNEKLF
J: TRBJ2-7; size: NA; V: TRBV28; CDR3: ASSLRQIDEQY
J: TRBJ1-6; size: NA; V: TRBV6-5; CDR3: ASSYSWGGNSPLH
J: TRBJ2-7; size: NA; V: TRBV7-2; CDR3: ASSLDPALPSYEQY
J: TRBJ2-1; size: NA; V: TRBV25-1; CDR3: ASSALGSGNEQF
J: TRBJ1-1; size: NA; V: TRBV19; CDR3: ASSMMTLNTEAF
J: TRBJ1-1; size: NA; V: TRBV2; CDR3: ARRQGAQHPEAF
J: TRBJ2-1; size: NA; V: TRBV28; CDR3: ASSSAQGGYNEQF